This T cell receptor beta chain was documented in a study of chemoradiotherapy in HPV16-positive cancers. Study-level findings and limits: Functional assays defining HPV-specific T cells used only two HPV16-positive patients.

On this clone: Antigen specificity is unknown.

After removal of 0 bases from V and 1 base from J, the junction contained 4 bases not matched to a gene. The germline V gene has CDR1 LGHNT and CDR2 FRNRAP. This CDR3 contains 17 residues. The repertoire was sequenced with immunoSEQ multiplex PCR; TCRdb's copy has only in-frame clones and lacks some. The repertoire holds 12,000 or so clones, 85% to 90% seen once, with roughly 2.5% in the top ten. The sequence was collected from a human donor with HPV-associated anogenital cancer. This material was obtained from a patient who underwent chemoradiotherapy. The gene calls are TRBV12-5 and TRBJ1-4; TRBD1 agrees at 8 bases. CDR3 in amino acids: CASGLVLRGQTNEKLFF. The CDR3 nucleotides are TGTGCTAGTGGTTTGGTACTCAGGGGGCAAACTAATGAAAAACTGTTTTTT.